One sample yielded the 22 T cell receptor beta chains listed below, sequenced in a study of cytomegalovirus exposure and HLA in healthy donors. PCR primers comprised 60 Vbeta and 13 Jbeta primers. TCRdb's copy holds only in-frame clones and misses some; the assay was immunoSEQ multiplex PCR. In the table there are roughly 160,000 clones, 70% to 85% of which are singletons. The sequencing sample was made of PBMCs. The source is a man aged 35-49 years in good health and CMV-seronegative.

The CDR3: CASSRTGAGNTIYF. The CDR3 DNA follows: TGTGCCAGCAGCAGGACAGGGGCTGGAAACACCATATATTTT. V usage is TRBV7-9 and J usage is TRBJ1-3; TRBD1 matches at 9 bases. CDR1 is SEHNR and CDR2 is FQNEAQ in the germline V gene (reference sequence). J was trimmed by 2 bases and V by 5 bases; bases with no gene match: 1. The CDR3 loop spans 14 amino acids.

This chain joins TRBV29-1 and TRBJ2-7; 8 bases line up with TRBD1. The CDR3 spans 13 residues. Trimming at V came to 5 bases and at J to 3 bases, leaving 6 bases not matched to a gene. Germline V gene data show CDR1 as SQVTM and CDR2 as ANQGSEA. The CDR3 is CSVTTGDLYEQYF. The CDR3 region has the DNA TGCAGCGTTACGACAGGGGACCTCTACGAGCAGTACTTC.

Here the CDR3 reads CASSLTRGTSGRPGPDTQYF. CDR3 in DNA: TGTGCCAGCAGTTTAACGAGGGGGACTAGCGGGAGGCCCGGTCCAGATACGCAGTATTTT. V and J are TRBV27 and TRBJ2-3; TRBD2 aligns across 15 bases. Germline V gene data show CDR1 as MNHEY and CDR2 as SMNVEV (reference sequence). This CDR3 comprises 20 residues. V lost 2 bases, J lost 4 bases, and 13 bases stayed unmatched.

This clone was counted between two and nine times. The chain's CDR3 is CASSLGRLAQETQYF. The CDR3 coding sequence is TGTGCCAGCAGCTTAGGCCGACTAGCGCAAGAGACCCAGTACTTC. This chain connects TRBV7-6 to TRBJ2-5; TRBD2 agrees at 8 bases. V lost 1 base and J lost 2; bases outside the gene matches: 3. There are 15 residues in the CDR3. Germline V gives CDR1 SGHVS, CDR2 FNYEAQ.

This sequence joins TRBV6-1 and TRBJ2-7, with 9 bases fitting TRBD1. The V gene's germline CDR1 is MNHNS and CDR2 SASEGT. The CDR3 is 12 amino acids. V shed 8 bases, J shed 3 bases, and the junction held 2 bases outside the gene matches. CDR3 amino acids: CASADRGYEQYF. CDR3 DNA: TGTGCCAGCGCGGACAGGGGCTACGAGCAGTACTTC.

This chain joins TRBV5-4 and TRBJ2-7; D is perhaps TRBD2 (5 bases). Germline V gene data show CDR1 as SGHNT and CDR2 as YYREEE (reference sequence). This CDR3 has 15 amino acids. The V and J ends lost 7 bases and 0 bases respectively, with 17 bases between them. In DNA form, the CDR3 reads TGTGCCAGCCTACCGGCGGGCCCTGGCTCCTACGAGCAGTACTTC. It translates to CASLPAGPGSYEQYF.

This sequence joins TRBV30 and TRBJ2-7; D call uncertain. With 2 bases removed from V and 0 bases from J, the gap between germline ends came to 5 bases. The CDR3 extends over 12 amino acids. Germline assignment: CDR1 GTSNPN and CDR2 SVGIG (reference sequence). The CDR3 bases are TGTGCCTGGAGTCAGATCTCCTACGAGCAGTACTTC. Translated, it gives CAWSQISYEQYF.

The rearrangement links TRBV27 to TRBJ2-1, with 12 bases lining up with TRBD2. V shed 5 bases and J 4 bases; nucleotides not matched to a gene: 6. CDR1 and CDR2 (germline): MNHEY, SMNVEV (reference sequence). The CDR3 runs to 16 residues. CDR3 loop: CASSPPLAGGYNEQFF. The CDR3 region has the DNA TGTGCCAGCAGTCCCCCGCTAGCGGGAGGGTACAATGAGCAGTTCTTC.

This chain joins TRBV19 and TRBJ2-2, with D perhaps matching TRBD2 (6 bases). Looked up from germline, CDR1 is LNHDA and CDR2 is SQIVND (reference sequence). With 6 bases removed from V and 8 bases from J, the gap between germline ends came to 13 bases. CDR3 length: 13 amino acids. The CDR3 nucleotides read TGTGCCAGTAGGCCCTTGGGGGGAGGGGAGCTGTTTTTT. It codes for CASRPLGGGELFF.

This clone was seen more than once but under ten times. V gene TRBV6-5 combines with J gene TRBJ2-7, with D possibly being TRBD2 (6 bases). Germline loops: CDR1 MNHEY, CDR2 SVGAGI. Trimming removed 6 bases from V and 0 bases from J, with 9 bases in between. The CDR3 is 13 amino acids. The CDR3 region has the DNA TGTGCCAGCAGGGTTAGCGGCTCCTACGAGCAGTACTTC. Its protein product is CASRVSGSYEQYF.

V usage is TRBV9 and J usage is TRBJ2-1, with 13 bases identical to TRBD2. CDR1 SGDLS and CDR2 YYNGEE come from the germline V gene. Trimming removed 5 bases from V and 9 bases from J; junction bases left unmatched: 8. CDR3 length: 15 amino acids. The CDR3 DNA reads as TGTGCCAGCAGTGAAACTAGCGGGAGGGCCGGTGAGCAGTTCTTC. Residues: CASSETSGRAGEQFF.

The rearrangement joins TRBV14 to TRBJ2-7; D not certain. Trimming removed 1 base from V and 2 bases from J, with 6 bases in between. Per germline, CDR1 SGHDN and CDR2 FVKESK. This CDR3 is built from 13 residues. The CDR3 here is CASSQAVPYEQYF. The CDR3 DNA reads TGTGCCAGCAGCCAAGCAGTTCCCTACGAGCAGTACTTC.

This sequence joins TRBV2 and TRBJ2-4, with D hard to call. Trimming took 3 bases from V and 0 from J, leaving 12 bases between them. From germline, CDR1 is SNHLY and CDR2 FYNNEI. There are 16 residues in the CDR3. This CDR3 reads CASSEPVALAKNIQYF. The CDR3 coding sequence is TGTGCCAGCAGTGAGCCGGTTGCTCTAGCCAAAAACATTCAGTACTTC. The complete variable domain, with remaining parts taken from reference TRBV2 and TRBJ2-4, reads EPEVTQTPSHQVTQMGQEVILRCVPISNHLYFYWYRQILGQKVEFLVSFYNNEISEKSEIFDDQFSVERPDGSNFTLKIRSTKLEDSAMYFCASSEPVALAKNIQYFGAGTRLSVL.

In DNA, the CDR3 is TGCGCCAGCAGCTCCGGGACAGGGATTGGGACAGATACGCAGTATTTT. Translated, it gives CASSSGTGIGTDTQYF. The chain employs TRBV5-1 and TRBJ2-3, with TRBD1 matching over 9 bases. Per germline, CDR1 SGHRS and CDR2 YFSETQ. V trimming: 3 bases; J trimming: 3 bases; junction bases outside the gene matches: 8. The CDR3 totals 16 residues.

This clone was counted a few times. This chain joins TRBV28 and TRBJ1-2; 8 positions match TRBD1. Unmatched junction bases numbered 13, after V lost 6 bases and J lost 7 bases. CDR1 is MDHEN, CDR2 SYDVKM, per germline. There are 15 residues in the CDR3. CDR3 in amino acids: CASRTGQGISTGYTF. CDR3 DNA: TGTGCCAGCAGGACCGGACAGGGTATTTCAACTGGCTACACCTTC.

This clone has just one count. The sample carries other DNA sequences with the same CDR3. The V gene is TRBV2, the J gene TRBJ2-7; maybe TRBD2 (5 bases). V was shortened by 6 bases and J by 2 bases, with 14 bases between the two germline ends. Germline lookup yields CDR1 SNHLY and CDR2 FYNNEI. The CDR3 length is 14 residues. CDR3: CASSITSGPYEQYF. The CDR3 region has the DNA TGTGCCAGCAGCATCACCAGCGGACCCTACGAGCAGTACTTC.

This clone was seen only a few times. The chain links TRBV5-1 to TRBJ2-7; weak D call: TRBD2 (6 bases). With 6 bases removed from V and 4 bases from J, the gap between germline ends came to 14 bases. Germline-derived CDR1 and CDR2 are SGHRS and YFSETQ. CDR3 length: 13 amino acids. DNA for the CDR3: TGCGCCAGCATGTTGCGTGGGGGGTACGAGCAGTACTTC. Residues: CASMLRGGYEQYF.

The chain joins TRBV2 to TRBJ1-6, with D possibly TRBD1 on 6 matching bases. CDR1 and CDR2 from the germline V gene are SNHLY and FYNNEI. The ends were cut back, 2 bases at V and 8 bases at J, with 13 bases in the middle. The CDR3 loop spans 15 amino acids. The CDR3 loop reads CASSEQGRGDSPLHF. The DNA for the CDR3 is TGTGCCAGCAGTGAACAGGGGAGGGGGGATTCACCCCTCCACTTT.

The chain carries TRBV25-1 and TRBJ2-7; 10 positions agree with TRBD2. The germline CDR1 and CDR2 sequences are MGHDK and SYGVNS. V lost 7 bases to trimming and J lost 0 bases; unmatched junction nucleotides: 6. CDR3 length: 15 residues. CDR3 sequence: CASTQTSGFSYEQYF. The CDR3 DNA sequence: TGTGCCAGCACCCAGACTAGCGGGTTCTCCTACGAGCAGTACTTC.

The chain joins TRBV7-9 to TRBJ2-2; D uncertain. V lost 5 bases and J 5 bases, leaving 3 bases between the germline ends. Germline V gives CDR1 SEHNR, CDR2 FQNEAQ (reference sequence). There are 11 residues in the CDR3. The CDR3 sequence is CASSETGELFF. The DNA of the CDR3 is TGTGCCAGCAGCGAGACCGGGGAGCTGTTTTTT.

V gene TRBV7-9 combines with J gene TRBJ2-3, with 12 bases fitting TRBD2. With 3 bases clipped from V and 4 bases from J, the junction kept 5 bases outside the gene matches. This CDR3 is built from 16 residues. From germline, CDR1 is SEHNR and CDR2 FQNEAQ (reference sequence). The chain's CDR3 is CASSFWTSGIADTQYF. The CDR3, as DNA: TGTGCCAGCAGCTTTTGGACTAGCGGGATCGCAGATACGCAGTATTTT.

The chain recombines TRBV7-2 with TRBJ2-1; D not resolved. The length of the CDR3 is 14 residues. The germline V gene has CDR1 SGHTA and CDR2 FQGNSA. V lost 0 bases and J 3 bases, leaving 6 bases between the germline ends. CDR3 DNA: TGTGCCAGCAGCTTAGCACCGGGCTACAATGAGCAGTTCTTC. Translated: CASSLAPGYNEQFF.